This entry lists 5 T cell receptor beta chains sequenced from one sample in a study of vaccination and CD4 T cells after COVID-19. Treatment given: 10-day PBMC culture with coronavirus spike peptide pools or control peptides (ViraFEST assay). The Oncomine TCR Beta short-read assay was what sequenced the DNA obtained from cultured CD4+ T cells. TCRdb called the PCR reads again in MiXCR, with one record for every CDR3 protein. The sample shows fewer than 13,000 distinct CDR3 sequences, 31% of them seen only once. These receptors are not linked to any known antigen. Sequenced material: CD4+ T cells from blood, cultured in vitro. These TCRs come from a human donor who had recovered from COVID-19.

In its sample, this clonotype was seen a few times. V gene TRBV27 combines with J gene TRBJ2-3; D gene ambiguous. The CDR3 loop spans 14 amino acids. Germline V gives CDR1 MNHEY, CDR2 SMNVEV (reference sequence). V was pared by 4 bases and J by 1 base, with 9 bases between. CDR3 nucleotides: TGTGCCAGCAGTTCCCCTATACGCACAGATACGCAGTATTTT. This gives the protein CASSSPIRTDTQYF.

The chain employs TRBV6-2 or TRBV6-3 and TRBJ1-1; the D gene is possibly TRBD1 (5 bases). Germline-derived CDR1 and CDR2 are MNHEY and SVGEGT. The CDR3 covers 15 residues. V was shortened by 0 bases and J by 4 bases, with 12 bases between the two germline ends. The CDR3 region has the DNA TGTGCCAGCAGTTACTCTGGCAGGGCTACCACTGAAGCTTTCTTT. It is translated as CASSYSGRATTEAFF.

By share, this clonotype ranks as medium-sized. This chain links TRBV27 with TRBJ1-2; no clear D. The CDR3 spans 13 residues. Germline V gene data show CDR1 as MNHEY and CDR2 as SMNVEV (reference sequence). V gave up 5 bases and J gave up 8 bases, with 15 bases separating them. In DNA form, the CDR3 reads TGTGCCAGCAGTAGCAGGACGGATCAAGGCTACACCTTC. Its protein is CASSSRTDQGYTF.

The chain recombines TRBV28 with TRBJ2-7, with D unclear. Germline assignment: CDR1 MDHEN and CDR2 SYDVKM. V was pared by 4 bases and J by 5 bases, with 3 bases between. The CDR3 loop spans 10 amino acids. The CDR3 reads CASSSNEQYF. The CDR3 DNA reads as TGTGCCAGCAGTTCGAACGAGCAGTACTTC.

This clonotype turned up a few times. The CDR3 sequence is CASRGTPYHSNQPQHF. CDR3 nucleotides: TGTGCCAGCCGGGGGACGCCTTACCATAGCAATCAGCCCCAGCATTTT. The gene calls are TRBV21-1 and TRBJ1-5; TRBD1 was called by the table and not checked on the DNA. TRBV21-1 is classified as a pseudogene. CDR3 length equals 16 residues.